This TCR beta chain was sequenced during a study of cytomegalovirus exposure and HLA in healthy donors (dated by TCRdb to between 2016 and 2019). Concerning the study at large: In an earlier analysis of 587 of the donors, 250 to 350 Gb of sequence data and just under 120 million unique TCR beta sequences from 150 million to 200 million T cells were reported. Of the 398 genotyped donors, 75% to 85% were placed in the genetic ancestry cluster associated with self-reported Caucasian donors. A later analysis re-analyzed previously published TCR beta repertoires from 600 to 850 donors and added high-resolution HLA genotyping to study TCR occurrence patterns. Among 398 genotyped donors of the cohort, an average of about 240,000 unique TCR beta nucleotide sequences were sequenced per donor, 15% to 20% of them non-productive. To predict cytomegalovirus infection status, the study brought together high-throughput TCR immunosequencing, statistical association of individual TCRs with disease status, and machine learning. The aim of the study was to test whether cataloging public T cell receptors could identify signatures of past pathogen exposure. The T cell repertoires of around 670 subjects were profiled by immunosequencing and related to cytomegalovirus serostatus. A later genetic analysis took genome-wide SNP genotypes for 398 of the 666 donors and used that subset as a discovery cohort. The later analysis used no new phenotypic data to find candidate immune exposures, relying instead on TCR beta sequences and their occurrence across donors. Roughly five DR-DQ haplotypes were handled as single units for association and clustering because linkage in the cohort was strong. The number of typed donors differed by locus: about 620-640 for A, B, C, DRB1 and DQB1; approximately 540 for DQA1; over 600 for DPA1; and some 430 for DPB1. HLA typing covered class I and class II loci at four-digit resolution. A separate validation cohort of approximately 130 different subjects was used in addition to the 666-subject first cohort. An earlier analysis of fewer than 750 of the donors used high-throughput TCR beta sequencing to judge whether each TCR beta V gene segment behaved as functional or pseudogenic. Approximately 310 gigabases of sequencing data and some 85 million unique TCR sequences were included in an early release covering about 620 HLA-typed donors. Every repertoire in the discovery cohort had been generated on one and the same sequencing platform. Donor age, sex, ethnicity and CMV serostatus were collected together with the repertoire data. The research as a whole found: A further reported finding was that TCR beta sequences accurately predicted the HLA-A and HLA-B alleles for most subjects in the first cohort. Several of the top co-occurrence clusters appeared to be linked to parvovirus B19, influenza, CMV and Epstein-Barr virus, according to a later analysis. V-gene and J-gene trimming of TCR beta chains was associated with a missense DCLRE1C variant in a later genetic analysis, and the association was replicated in an independent cohort. It was suggested by the authors that the approach could potentially be generalized to other disease states and immunological phenotypes. Linkage disequilibrium might explain the correlated functional status among segregating V segments, but an unknown experimental factor could not be ruled out. Three of the identified cytomegalovirus-associated TCR beta chains were confirmed in vitro to be specific for cytomegalovirus antigens. A cluster of highly shared sequence variants was judged likely to be a technical artifact of the sequencing pipeline. Presence/absence analyses assumed roughly uniform sequencing depth across donors, an assumption that may not hold. CMV serostatus was the only immune exposure information available for the cohort. In both the original and validation cohorts, the classifier was reported to diagnose cytomegalovirus status with high specificity and sensitivity. In a later analysis, HLA-associated TCR beta chains were found to be more clonally expanded and to have lower generation probabilities than equally common non-associated chains. The study listed 150 to 200 TCR beta chains as associated with cytomegalovirus. In a later analysis, the rate of TCR association differed among HLA loci, with DRB1 alleles having the most associated TCRs and HLA-C alleles having the fewest. In an earlier analysis of 450 to 750 of the donors, most TCR beta V segments appeared in productive rearrangements about 87% or about 30% of the time, broadly matching IMGT annotations. Most TCR sequences were observed very rarely across donors, whereas some public TCRs were present in many individuals. When HLA alleles, especially DR and DQ, strongly co-occurred, TCR associations were difficult to assign to individual alleles. The earlier analysis of about 600 of the donors excluded approximately 17 rarely observed V segments, including chromosome 9 orphons, because counts were too low. Because HLA typing was missing for some donors at each locus, association tests included only the typed subset. Most CMV-associated TCR beta chains appeared to be HLA-restricted in a later analysis, and the HLA associations seemed to be driven largely by CMV exposure. In a later genetic analysis, fewer N-insertions in productive TCRs were reported among donors in an Asian-associated ancestry cluster than the approximately 710-donor mean. In a later analysis, 16,951 TCR beta sequences were associated with specific HLA alleles at a false discovery rate of 0.05. Only TCR beta chains were sequenced in this cohort, and the absence of alpha or paired-chain data limited detectable features.

Library method: the immunoSEQ multiplex PCR assay. For the multiplex PCR, a mixture combining 60 forward primers for TCR Vbeta segments and 13 reverse primers for TCR Jbeta segments was used. A multiplex PCR assay on genomic DNA amplified the CDR3 region of rearranged TCR beta genes. Amplified TCR beta libraries were sequenced as 87-base-pair reads on the Illumina HiSeq System. Regarding the original processing steps: A later analysis tallied 75 million to 95 million unique TCR beta chains across the 666 repertoires, and 10 million to 11 million of those chains were shared by two or more donors. To remove PCR and sequencing errors, raw reads were error-corrected and collapsed into unique sequences using a nearest-neighbor algorithm that merged closely related sequences. V, D and J gene segments were assigned by aligning CDR3 sequences to IMGT reference sequences. For a sequence to be retained, at least a six-nucleotide match to both a V gene segment and a J gene segment was required. A rearrangement counted as productive if the CDR3 had no stop codons and remained in frame with V and J, and every other rearrangement counted as non-productive. CDR3 was defined according to IMGT convention as the region running from the second conserved V-encoded cysteine to the conserved J-encoded phenylalanine. The earlier analysis of a few hundred of the donors excluded sequences that lacked an unambiguous match to a single V gene segment. An earlier analysis of several hundred of the donors called V segments functional above 56.7% productive rearrangements and segregating when the between-donor standard deviation exceeded 5%. A statistical classification framework was built for diagnosing cytomegalovirus status from the catalog of TCR beta chain sequences. V and J gene assignment, in a later analysis, came from comparing TCR nucleotide sequences with IMGT/GENE-DB human TR gene sequences. In a later analysis, CDR3 sequences and most-parsimonious VDJ recombination scenarios were assigned using the TCRdist pipeline. In a later analysis, each TCR beta chain was defined by its CDR3 amino acid sequence together with its V-gene family, and reads without a unique V-gene family were excluded. A later analysis removed 592 highly shared, low-generation-probability nucleotide sequences to deal with suspected cross-contamination and a sequencing artifact. A later analysis calculated a clonal expansion index for each public chain from normalized within-repertoire ranks of inferred template counts. In a later analysis, generation probabilities were computed with a VDJ recombination model fitted to out-of-frame rearrangements, and the resulting probabilities were checked against IGoR. Hypergeometric tests were used in a later analysis to score TCR-TCR, TCR-HLA and TCR-CMV co-occurrence, with a repertoire-size bias correction applied to the TCR pairs. To estimate false discovery rates, a later analysis permuted the HLA or CMV assignments 20 times. In a later analysis, co-occurring TCRs were grouped with DBSCAN, and TCRdist sequence similarity was added when clustering was performed within HLA-allele-positive subsets. Repertoires with fewer than 30,000 or more than 120,000 public chains were left out of co-occurrence clustering, as were about 5 repertoires with anomalous nucleotide sharing. Held by TCRdb, this immuneACCESS table contains in-frame sequences only and omits some clones. Under half of the omission traces to an unresolved V gene where checked; the cause of the rest is unknown. V and J calls and clone size are as listed in that table; D and trimming were resolved from the DNA. The sample profile shows over 150,000 clones; 75% of them were found once. The ten largest clones capture about 2.7% of the sample.

As concerns this clone: What antigen it recognizes has not been identified. Base qualities are missing; no much larger clone stands one base away.

The cohort was made up of hundreds of healthy bone marrow donors. All cohort members were sampled while nominally healthy, although unrecorded immune exposures were likely present. The donor was CMV seronegative and was included in the group of 352 seronegative cohort members. Every donor gave a peripheral blood sample, and the peripheral blood mononuclear cells from that sample were used for TCR beta sequencing. Genomic DNA extraction from the blood cell samples was performed with the Qiagen DNeasy Blood Extraction Kit. The material sequenced was PBMCs. This receptor was taken from a male donor in good health and CMV-seronegative.

The DNA sequence is given as TGTGCCAGCAGCGTAGAGAGCGCACAGTATTTT. Its protein is CASSVESAQYF. The sequence is built from TRBV2 and TRBJ2-3; the D gene is unclear. V lost 6 bases and J lost 12 bases; the stretch between them is 13 bases long. The germline V gene specifies SNHLY as CDR1 and FYNNEI as CDR2. Counted from cysteine to phenylalanine, this CDR3 has 11 amino acids. Only the CDR3 region is kept as DNA, spanning 33 bases read in frame from base 1. The reference TRBV2 and TRBJ2-3 proteins fill in what lies around the CDR3, so the full variable domain reads EPEVTQTPSHQVTQMGQEVILRCVPISNHLYFYWYRQILGQKVEFLVSFYNNEISEKSEIFDDQFSVERPDGSNFTLKIRSTKLEDSAMYFCASSVESAQYFGPGTRLTVL.